These T cell receptor beta chains were read from a single sample in a study of OX40 agonist ivuxolimab in advanced cancers. Data came from immunoSEQ multiplex PCR; TCRdb stores just in-frame clones and leaves some out. The sample shows some 10,000 clones, 76% of them seen only once. The input for sequencing was CD4+ or CD8+ T cells sorted from blood, taken in a trial of the OX40 agonist ivuxolimab. These receptors all stem from an adult with an advanced solid tumor such as melanoma, head and neck, liver or kidney cancer. Each CDR3 is given with its conserved first and last residue. The order of the fields is J gene, CDR3 length, clone size, V gene, D gene, CDR3 DNA, CDR3 protein. A D gene is named only where the DNA matches it firmly. Part of the rows lack a size; the others show once, few, many or a class for expanded clones.

>TRBJ1-5|14|once|TRBV28|.
TGTGCCAGCAGTTTCGAGGGAGCGCTTCAGCCCCAGCATTTT
CASSFEGALQPQHF
>TRBJ2-7|15|.|TRBV4-1|TRBD2
TGCGCCAGCAGCGTACTAGCGGGGGCCTCCTACGAGCAGTACTTC
CASSVLAGASYEQYF
>TRBJ2-7|12|few|TRBV5-6|.
TGTGCCAGCAGCTTGGTCCGTGCCGAGCAGTACTTC
CASSLVRAEQYF
>TRBJ2-7|13|few|TRBV9|TRBD2
TGTGCCAGCAGCGTGGGAGCGGGGTACGAGCAGTACTTC
CASSVGAGYEQYF
>TRBJ2-2|14|few|TRBV6-5|.
TGTGCCAGCAGTCCCGTGGGCACCACCGGGGAGCTGTTTTTT
CASSPVGTTGELFF
>TRBJ2-7|15|.|TRBV7-9|.
TGTGCCAGCAGCTTAACAGGGTTGCTCTCCTACGAGCAGTACTTC
CASSLTGLLSYEQYF
>TRBJ2-7|14|.|TRBV6-5|TRBD1
TGTGCCAGCTCGTTGGACAGGGGAGCGTACGAGCAGTACTTC
CASSLDRGAYEQYF
>TRBJ1-1|14|.|TRBV5-1|.
TGCGCCAGCAGTCAGGAGCACAGAAACACTGAAGCTTTCTTT
CASSQEHRNTEAFF
>TRBJ2-5|13|.|TRBV30|TRBD2
TGTGCCTGGAAGCGGGGGGCGAAAGAGACCCAGTACTTC
CAWKRGAKETQYF
>TRBJ2-3|14|few|TRBV19|.
TGTGCCAGTACCCAGGACAGTCCCACAGATACGCAGTATTTT
CASTQDSPTDTQYF
>TRBJ2-5|13|.|TRBV7-8|TRBD1
TGTGCCAGCAGCTCAGGGACAGGCGAGACCCAGTACTTC
CASSSGTGETQYF
>TRBJ2-3|16|.|TRBV5-1|.
TGCGCCAGCAGCTTGAGCGGACTTCTTCCCCCAGATACGCAGTATTTT
CASSLSGLLPPDTQYF
>TRBJ2-3|12|.|TRBV9|.
TGTGCCAGCAGGGGGGATGCAGATACGCAGTATTTT
CASRGDADTQYF
>TRBJ2-7|15|.|TRBV5-1|TRBD2
TGCGCCAGCAGGTTTGAGCGGGGGGATTTCTACGAGCAGTACTTC
CASRFERGDFYEQYF
>TRBJ1-1|15|.|TRBV11-2|.
TGTGCCAGCAGCTTAGATGCGGGAGCGAACACTGAAGCTTTCTTT
CASSLDAGANTEAFF
>TRBJ2-5|12|once|TRBV7-8|.
TGTGCCAGCAGCCTACCGAGGGAGACCCAGTACTTC
CASSLPRETQYF
>TRBJ2-1|15|.|TRBV13|TRBD1
TGTGCCAGCCGCATGCACGACAGGGCAAGCAATGAGCAGTTCTTC
CASRMHDRASNEQFF
>TRBJ1-5|15|.|TRBV6-5|TRBD1
TGTGCCAGCAGTTACTCGGTACAGGGGGACCAGCCCCAGCATTTT
CASSYSVQGDQPQHF
>TRBJ2-2|14|.|TRBV2|TRBD1
TGTGCCAGCAGTGGACAGGGTCGCACCGGGGAGCTGTTTTTT
CASSGQGRTGELFF
>TRBJ2-3|13|few|TRBV30|.
TGTGCCTGGATGGAAGATTCCACAGATACGCAGTATTTT
CAWMEDSTDTQYF
>TRBJ2-3|13|few|TRBV7-9|.
TGTGCCAGCAGCCCGACTAGAAGAGATACGCAGTATTTT
CASSPTRRDTQYF
>TRBJ2-2|14|.|TRBV29-1|.
TGCAGCGTCCTAGATGGGGGGCCCGGCGGGGAGCTGTTTTTT
CSVLDGGPGGELFF
>TRBJ1-1|13|.|TRBV5-8|TRBD1
TGTGCCAGCAGGGCTACAGGGGACACTGAAGCTTTCTTT
CASRATGDTEAFF
>TRBJ2-7|13|.|TRBV28|TRBD2
TGTGCCAGCAGTACGGGGGGTGACTACGAGCAGTACTTC
CASSTGGDYEQYF
>TRBJ1-2|16|.|TRBV27|.
TGTGCCAGCAGTTTACCCCCGGCAGTTCGACTCGATGGCTACACCTTC
CASSLPPAVRLDGYTF
>TRBJ2-5|17|.|TRBV19|TRBD2
TGTGCCAGTAGTATTGAGTTGGCTAGCGGGGGGGGAGGGACCCAGTACTTC
CASSIELASGGGGTQYF